These T cell receptor beta chains were read from a single sample in a study of vaccination effects on CD4 cells after COVID-19. Assay: immunoSEQ multiplex PCR; the TCRdb copy retains only in-frame clones and omits some. The sample carries approximately 30,000 clones, roughly two thirds recorded once. For these receptors, no antigen is known. The sample here was CD4+ T cells from PBMCs cultured with HCoV-229E spike peptides, taken before COVID-19 vaccination. The source of these receptors is a human donor who received a COVID-19 vaccine. CDR3s include the opening cysteine and the closing phenylalanine or tryptophan. D genes are given only for firm matches. Expanded clones are given a class, and other clones once, few, many or no size at all.

size: few; V: TRBV7-2; J: TRBJ1-2; D: .; CDR3: CASSLGGGGGYTF
size: .; V: TRBV3-1/TRBV3-2; J: TRBJ1-1; D: .; CDR3: CASSPGETEAFF
size: few; V: TRBV9; J: TRBJ1-1; D: .; CDR3: CASSVAENTEAFF
size: .; V: TRBV3-1/TRBV3-2; J: TRBJ2-7; D: .; CDR3: CASSQGTAYEQYF
size: .; V: TRBV29-1; J: TRBJ1-1; D: .; CDR3: CSVKTGRGTEAFF
size: .; V: TRBV11-2; J: TRBJ1-1; D: .; CDR3: CASSTQNTEAFF
size: .; V: TRBV14; J: TRBJ1-2; D: TRBD1; CDR3: CASSPQGAGGYTF
size: .; V: TRBV6-5; J: TRBJ2-7; D: TRBD1; CDR3: CASSTGTGRAEQYF
size: .; V: TRBV6-2/TRBV6-3; J: TRBJ1-5; D: .; CDR3: CASSYRQTNQPQHF
size: .; V: TRBV7-2; J: TRBJ1-1; D: .; CDR3: CASSHRQMGNTEAFF
size: .; V: TRBV10-3; J: TRBJ1-2; D: .; CDR3: CAISEEDRRGYGYTF
size: few; V: TRBV4-2; J: TRBJ2-7; D: .; CDR3: CASSQGQDYEQYF
size: .; V: TRBV30; J: TRBJ1-3; D: TRBD1; CDR3: CAWSKSGGGNTIYF
size: once; V: TRBV7-2; J: TRBJ2-3; D: TRBD2; CDR3: CASSLSGGRGTDTQYF
size: .; V: TRBV4-1; J: TRBJ2-7; D: .; CDR3: CASSKTPLENKTPYEQYF
size: .; V: TRBV7-2; J: TRBJ2-5; D: TRBD1; CDR3: CASSLRGLGNQETQYF
size: .; V: TRBV6-5; J: TRBJ2-2; D: .; CDR3: CASSYSGVNTGELFF
size: few; V: TRBV3-1/TRBV3-2; J: TRBJ2-7; D: .; CDR3: CASSQRGPYEQYF
size: .; V: TRBV29-1; J: TRBJ1-2; D: .; CDR3: CSAKRGEGYTF
size: .; V: TRBV2; J: TRBJ1-2; D: TRBD1; CDR3: CASSYRGRYGYTF
size: .; V: TRBV6-2/TRBV6-3; J: TRBJ2-1; D: TRBD2; CDR3: CASSGLRTSGDNEQFF
size: .; V: TRBV6-2/TRBV6-3; J: TRBJ1-2; D: .; CDR3: CASSPSRGYYGYTF
size: .; V: TRBV27; J: TRBJ2-2; D: TRBD1; CDR3: CASVRRAGQGSTGELFF
size: .; V: TRBV5-4; J: TRBJ1-4; D: .; CDR3: CASSLGGGATNEKLFF